This entry lists 15 T cell receptor beta chains sequenced from one sample in a study of low-dose radiotherapy and immunotherapy resistance in tumors. A constant-region primer paired with the V-primer adapter amplified TCRs over roughly 18 PCR cycles. TCRdb processed the reads anew with MiXCR; each CDR3 protein has one entry. This table has some 52,000 distinct CDR3 sequences, around 33% appearing once. The time point here: after trial treatment. The treatment here: LDRT plus nivolumab, ipilimumab, low-dose cyclophosphamide and aspirin (RACIN trial). This material consisted of PBMCs, taken after low-dose radiotherapy plus immunotherapy. The source of these receptors is a male donor with rectosigmoid adenocarcinoma.

This clonotype was seen many times. Germline and junction disagree at one end, which may indicate a read error. The chain is built from TRBV11-2 and TRBJ2-7, with D perhaps matching TRBD1 (6 bases). Germline lookup yields CDR1 SGHAT and CDR2 FQNNGV. CDR3 length equals 16 residues. Written as DNA, the CDR3 is TGTGCCAGCAGCTCGAAATACAGGGTTTCTATATACGAGCAGTACTTT. This translates into CASSSKYRVSIYEQYF.

This clonotype occurred many times. The rearrangement uses TRBV29-1 and TRBJ2-3; D call uncertain. This CDR3 contains 14 residues. Germline assignment: CDR1 SQVTM and CDR2 ANQGSEA. Trimming removed 2 bases from V and 2 bases from J, with 11 bases in between. The CDR3 spells CSVERIAATDTQYF. The CDR3 DNA is TGCAGCGTTGAAAGAATAGCCGCCACAGATACGCAGTATTTT.

The chain is built from TRBV20-1 and TRBJ1-6; 7 nucleotides line up with TRBD1. CDR1 and CDR2 from the germline V gene are DFQATT and SNEGSKA (reference sequence). The CDR3 covers 13 residues. The CDR3 nucleotides are TGCAGCGGGGACAGCAGCTATAATTCACCCCTCCACTTT. This codes for CSGDSSYNSPLHF.

This clonotype was picked up many times. This rearrangement joins TRBV30 to TRBJ1-2, with D possibly being TRBD1 (6 bases). The CDR3 length is 13 residues. Germline lookup yields CDR1 GTSNPN and CDR2 SVGIG (reference sequence). The germline V and J ends were trimmed by 2 bases and 7 bases, with 14 bases remaining between them. Written as DNA, the CDR3 is TGTGCCTGGAGTCGAGACAGGCCCCGTGGCTACACCTTC. This sequence encodes CAWSRDRPRGYTF.

In its sample, this clonotype was seen many times. The genes are TRBV7-9 and TRBJ2-7; D remains ambiguous. The germline gives CDR1 SEHNR, CDR2 FQNEAQ (reference sequence). The CDR3 extends over 15 amino acids. Trimming took off 7 bases at V and 7 bases at J, with 23 bases between the two ends. CDR3 in amino acids: CASTQKAEPGGEQYF. In DNA form, the CDR3 reads TGTGCCAGCACCCAGAAAGCCGAGCCGGGTGGGGAGCAGTACTTC.

This clonotype was recorded a few times. The rearrangement joins TRBV11-2 to TRBJ2-1; 7 nucleotides line up with TRBD2. V gave up 2 bases and J gave up 5 bases; unmatched junction bases: 9. CDR1 and CDR2 from the germline V gene are SGHAT and FQNNGV. CDR3 length equals 16 residues. The CDR3 protein is CASSLNFGGSHNEQFF. The CDR3 DNA is TGTGCCAGCAGCTTAAACTTCGGGGGGTCTCACAATGAGCAGTTCTTC.

By sample share, this clonotype is medium-sized. The chain recombines TRBV5-1 with TRBJ2-1; 8 positions agree with TRBD2. Germline loops: CDR1 SGHRS, CDR2 YFSETQ. The CDR3 is made up of 13 amino acids. Trimming at V came to 6 bases and at J to 6 bases, leaving 5 bases not matched to a gene. This CDR3 is CASKVAGGNEQFF. CDR3 nucleotides: TGCGCCAGCAAGGTGGCGGGGGGCAATGAGCAGTTCTTC.

This clonotype was picked up many times. CDR3: CASSDNERGLVGTDTQYF. The CDR3 nucleotides are TGTGCCAGCAGTGATAATGAGCGGGGGCTGGTGGGAACAGATACGCAGTATTTT. V usage is TRBV12-3 or TRBV12-4 and J usage is TRBJ2-3; 8 bases match TRBD2. The CDR3 is 18 residues long. V lost 5 bases to trimming and J lost 3 bases; unmatched junction nucleotides: 16.

This clonotype has more than one count but fewer than ten. This chain connects TRBV6-2 or TRBV6-3 to TRBJ1-5; no reliable D call. Trimming took off 6 bases at V and 3 bases at J, with 15 bases between the two ends. The CDR3 sequence is 15 residues long. Germline V gives CDR1 MNHEY, CDR2 SVGEGT. This chain's CDR3 is CASRPTGENNQPQHF. The DNA of the CDR3 is TGTGCCAGCAGGCCCACGGGAGAAAACAATCAGCCCCAGCATTTT.

The chain joins TRBV29-1 to TRBJ1-1; unclear D gene. Germline values: CDR1 SQVTM, CDR2 ANQGSEA. The CDR3 consists of 12 residues. With 7 bases removed from V and 0 bases from J, the gap between germline ends came to 9 bases. CDR3 in amino acids: CSAGTMNTEAFF. As DNA, the CDR3 is TGCAGCGCCGGCACTATGAACACTGAAGCTTTCTTT.

The J gene is TRBJ2-2, the V gene TRBV14; D is unclear. The length of the CDR3 is 14 residues. The ends were cut back, 3 bases at V and 10 bases at J, with 15 bases in the middle. CDR1 and CDR2 (germline): SGHDN, FVKESK. The DNA of the CDR3 is TGTGCCAGCAGCCAGGGAAGACCATTTGTGGAGCTGTTTTTT. This encodes CASSQGRPFVELFF. Based on the CDR3 plus reference TRBV14 and TRBJ2-2, the full variable domain is EAGVTQFPSHSVIEKGQTVTLRCDPISGHDNLYWYRRVMGKEIKFLLHFVKESKQDESGMPNNRFLAERTGGTYSTLKVQPAELEDSGVYFCASSQGRPFVELFFGEGSRLTVL.

The V gene is TRBV11-3, the J gene TRBJ2-7; possible D gene TRBD2, 5 bases. Germline assignment: CDR1 SGHNT and CDR2 YENEEA. This CDR3 region has 14 residues. Trimming removed 2 bases at V and 0 bases at J, with 8 bases between. The CDR3 DNA is TGTGCCAGCAGCTTAACGAGCGGCTCCTACGAGCAGTACTTC. The encoded protein is CASSLTSGSYEQYF.

This chain connects TRBV7-2 to TRBJ2-1, with a possible D match to TRBD1 (7 bases). Between the trimmed V and J ends, which lost 5 bases and 10 bases, there was a span of 12 bases. The CDR3 spans 12 residues. CDR1 and CDR2 from the germline V gene are SGHTA and FQGNSA. The CDR3 spells CASSGRGAEQFF. The CDR3 DNA is TGTGCCAGCAGCGGCAGGGGGGCGGAGCAGTTCTTC. Based on the CDR3 plus reference TRBV7-2 and TRBJ2-1, the full variable domain is GAGVSQSPSNKVTEKGKDVELRCDPISGHTALYWYRQSLGQGLEFLIYFQGNSAPDKSGLPSDRFSAERTGGSVSTLTIQRTQQEDSAVYLCASSGRGAEQFFGPGTRLTVL.

This clonotype was picked up a small number of times. CDR3 in amino acids: CASSSHRGSGHFPLEQYF. Here the CDR3 DNA reads TGCGCCAGCAGCTCCCATAGAGGAAGCGGGCATTTCCCCCTCGAGCAGTACTTC. The chain employs TRBV5-1 and TRBJ2-7; tentatively, D is TRBD2 (6 bases). In germline, CDR1 is SGHRS, CDR2 YFSETQ. The CDR3 contains 18 residues. V lost 3 bases to trimming and J lost 6 bases, with 28 bases between them.

J is TRBJ2-7 and V is TRBV12-3 or TRBV12-4; D uncertain. Trimming shortened V by 7 bases and J by 3 bases, and 16 bases separated the two germline ends. This CDR3 is built from 14 residues. CDR3 DNA: TGTGCCAGCACCCTCGGCCTACCGAGCTACGAGCAGTACTTC. This sequence encodes CASTLGLPSYEQYF.